This note documents a single T cell receptor beta chain sequence. In assigning cohorts, the study relied on participant-reported clinical history. This record comes from a study of blood T cell repertoires in COVID-19. At the level of the study: The study drew acute and convalescent COVID-19 samples from the United States, Italy and Spain.

The CDR3 sequence is 14 residues long. V was clipped by 4 bases and J by 0 bases, with 9 bases between them. Germline lookup yields CDR1 SGHRS and CDR2 YFSETQ. The method was immunoSEQ multiplex PCR; TCRdb's version includes in-frame clones alone and lacks a portion of them. The repertoire includes 200,000 to 300,000 clones, 85% to 90% of them detected once, and 0.87% sits in the top ten. Material: PBMCs or T cells enriched from blood (not recorded which). This rearrangement joins TRBV5-1 to TRBJ2-3; tentatively, D is TRBD2 (6 bases). The clonotype was recovered from a man between 45 and 60 years old who had been exposed to COVID-19. The CDR3: CASSLGGSTDTQYF. The CDR3 nucleotides are TGCGCCAGCAGCCTTGGGGGGAGCACAGATACGCAGTATTTT.